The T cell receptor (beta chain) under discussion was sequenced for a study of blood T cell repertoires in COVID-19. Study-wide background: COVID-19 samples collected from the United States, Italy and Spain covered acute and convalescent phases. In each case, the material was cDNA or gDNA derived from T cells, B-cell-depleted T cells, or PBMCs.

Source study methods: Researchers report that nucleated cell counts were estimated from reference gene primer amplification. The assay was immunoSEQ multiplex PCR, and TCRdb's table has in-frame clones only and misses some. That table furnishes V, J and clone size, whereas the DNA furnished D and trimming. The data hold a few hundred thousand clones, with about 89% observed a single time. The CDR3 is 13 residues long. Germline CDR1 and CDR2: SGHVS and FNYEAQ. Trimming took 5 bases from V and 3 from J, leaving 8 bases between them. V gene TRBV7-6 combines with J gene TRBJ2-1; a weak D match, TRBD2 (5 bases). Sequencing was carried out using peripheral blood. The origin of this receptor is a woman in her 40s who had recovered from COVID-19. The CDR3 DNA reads TGTGCCAGCAGCCCCGGGGTCTACAATGAGCAGTTCTTC. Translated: CASSPGVYNEQFF.